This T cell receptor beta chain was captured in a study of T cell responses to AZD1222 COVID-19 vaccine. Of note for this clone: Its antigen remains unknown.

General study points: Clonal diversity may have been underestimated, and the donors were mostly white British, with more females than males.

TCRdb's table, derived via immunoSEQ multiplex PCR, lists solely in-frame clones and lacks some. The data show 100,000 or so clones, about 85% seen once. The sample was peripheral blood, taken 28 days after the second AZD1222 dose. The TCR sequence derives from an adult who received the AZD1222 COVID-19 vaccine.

CDR3 coding DNA: TGTGCCAGCAGTTCCTTCCCGCGGGGGAGCGGGAGCTATGGCTACACCTTC. It codes for CASSSFPRGSGSYGYTF. The chain carries TRBV27 and TRBJ1-2, with D perhaps TRBD1 (5 bases). Trimming took 4 bases from V and 4 from J, leaving 22 bases between them. Per the germline V gene, CDR1 is MNHEY and CDR2 is SMNVEV (reference sequence). The CDR3 loop spans 17 amino acids.